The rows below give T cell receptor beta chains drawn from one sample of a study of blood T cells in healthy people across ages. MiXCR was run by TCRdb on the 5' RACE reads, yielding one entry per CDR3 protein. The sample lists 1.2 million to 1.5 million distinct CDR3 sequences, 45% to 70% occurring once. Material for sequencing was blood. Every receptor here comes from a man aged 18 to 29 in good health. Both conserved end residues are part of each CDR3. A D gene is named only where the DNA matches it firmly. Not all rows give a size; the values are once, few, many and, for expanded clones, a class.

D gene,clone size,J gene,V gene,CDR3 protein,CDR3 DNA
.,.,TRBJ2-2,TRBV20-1,CSARPVGGSGVGELFF,TGCAGTGCTAGACCTGTCGGGGGCAGTGGGGTCGGGGAGCTGTTTTTT
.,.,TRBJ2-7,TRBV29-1,CSVGREGSYEQYF,TGCAGCGTTGGCAGGGAAGGCTCCTACGAGCAGTACTTC
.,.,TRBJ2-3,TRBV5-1,CASSGILSTDTQYF,TGCGCCAGCAGCGGAATACTCAGCACAGATACGCAGTATTTT
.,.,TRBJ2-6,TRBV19,CASSPSVLGGFHSGANVLTF,TGTGCCAGTAGTCCCTCGGTTTTGGGCGGGTTCCACTCTGGGGCCAACGTCCTGACTTTC
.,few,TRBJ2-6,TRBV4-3,CASSQDRHSGANVLTF,TGCGCCAGCAGCCAAGATCGGCATTCTGGGGCCAACGTCCTGACTTTC
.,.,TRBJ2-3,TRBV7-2,CASSAKGDTWAFTDTQYF,TGTGCCAGCAGCGCTAAGGGGGACACCTGGGCTTTCACAGATACGCAGTATTTT
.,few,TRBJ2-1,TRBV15,CATSRVNEQFF,TGTGCCACCAGCAGAGTCAATGAGCAGTTCTTC
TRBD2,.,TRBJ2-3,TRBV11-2,CASSSSGRALSDTQYF,TGTGCCAGCAGCTCTAGCGGGAGGGCCTTATCAGATACGCAGTATTTT
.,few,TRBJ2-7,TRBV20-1,CSARGVDRTYEQYF,TGCAGTGCTAGGGGCGTCGACAGGACCTACGAGCAGTACTTC
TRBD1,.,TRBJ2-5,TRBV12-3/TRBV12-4,CASTTGTETQYF,TGTGCCAGCACGACAGGGACAGAGACCCAGTACTTC
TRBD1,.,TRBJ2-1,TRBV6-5,CASSYSAGGNEQFF,TGTGCCAGCAGTTACTCGGCAGGGGGCAATGAGCAGTTCTTC
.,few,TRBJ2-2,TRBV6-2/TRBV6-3,CATTLWKVTGELFF,TGTGCTACGACCCTCTGGAAAGTCACCGGGGAGCTGTTTTTT
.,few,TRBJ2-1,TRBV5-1,CASSLFGDNSRGNEQFF,TGCGCCAGCAGCTTGTTTGGGGACAACTCTAGAGGCAATGAGCAGTTCTTC
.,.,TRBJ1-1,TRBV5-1,CASSGETVNTEAFF,TGCGCCAGCAGCGGAGAAACAGTGAACACTGAAGCTTTCTTT
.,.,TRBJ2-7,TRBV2,CASSEAQDWDEQYF,TGTGCCAGCAGTGAAGCGCAGGACTGGGACGAGCAGTACTTC
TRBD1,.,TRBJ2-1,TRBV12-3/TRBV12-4,CASSGTGGEQFF,TGTGCCAGCAGTGGGACAGGGGGCGAGCAGTTCTTC
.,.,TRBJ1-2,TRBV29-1,CSVGPDGYTF,TGCAGCGTTGGTCCGGATGGCTACACCTTC
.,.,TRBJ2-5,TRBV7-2,CASSPPEFQETQYF,TGTGCCAGCAGCCCTCCAGAATTCCAAGAGACCCAGTACTTC
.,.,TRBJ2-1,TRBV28,CTSSSSSGGRNEQFF,.
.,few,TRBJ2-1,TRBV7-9,CASSPRTSGFFGDEQFF,.
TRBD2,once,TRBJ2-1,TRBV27,CASSPGTSGGPLMEQFF,TGTGCCAGCAGTCCGGGGACTAGCGGGGGCCCGCTGATGGAGCAGTTCTTC
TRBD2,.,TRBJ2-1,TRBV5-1,CASSLVRGAGNEQFF,TGCGCCAGCAGCTTGGTAAGGGGAGCGGGGAATGAGCAGTTCTTC
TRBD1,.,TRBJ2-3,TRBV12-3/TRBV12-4,CASSFLPGQGPDTQYF,TGTGCCAGCAGTTTTCTTCCGGGACAGGGACCAGATACGCAGTATTTT
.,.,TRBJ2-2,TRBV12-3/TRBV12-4,CASSPTGANTGELFF,TGCGCCAGCAGCCCGACAGGAGCGAACACCGGGGAGCTGTTTTTT
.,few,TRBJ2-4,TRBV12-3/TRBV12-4,CASTPTRGRNIQYF,TGTGCCAGCACCCCGACCCGAGGACGGAACATTCAGTACTTC
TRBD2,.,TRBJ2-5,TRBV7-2,CASSIGLVEQYF,TGTGCCAGCAGTATCGGACTAGTTGAGCAGTACTTC
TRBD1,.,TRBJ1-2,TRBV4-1,CASSQDPTGGYGYTF,TGCGCCAGCAGCCAAGACCCCACAGGGGGCTATGGCTACACCTTC
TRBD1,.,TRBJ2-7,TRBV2,CASSIPGQSYEQYF,TGTGCCAGCAGTATACCGGGACAGAGCTACGAGCAGTACTTC
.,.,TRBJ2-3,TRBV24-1,CATSDFMEGITDTQYF,TGTGCCACCAGTGATTTTATGGAGGGAATCACAGATACGCAGTATTTT
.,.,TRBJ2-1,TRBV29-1,CSVEKGGIEQFF,TGCAGCGTTGAGAAGGGGGGAATTGAGCAGTTCTTC
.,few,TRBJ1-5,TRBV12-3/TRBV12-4,CASSLGDPNQPQHF,TGTGCCAGCAGTCTAGGTGACCCCAATCAGCCCCAGCATTTT
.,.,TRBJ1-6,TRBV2,CASSEDPPGNSPLHF,TGTGCCAGCAGTGAAGACCCTCCGGGGAATTCACCCCTCCACTTT
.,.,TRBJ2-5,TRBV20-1,CSARDLRSSYNEQYF,TGCAGTGCTAGAGATTTAAGGTCCTCCTACAATGAGCAGTACTTC
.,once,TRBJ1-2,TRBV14,CASSQVQGYGYTF,TGTGCCAGCAGCCAAGTACAAGGGTATGGCTACACCTTC
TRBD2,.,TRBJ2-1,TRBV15,CATSRNWGGSRQYEQFF,TGTGCCACCAGCAGAAACTGGGGCGGGAGTAGGCAATACGAGCAGTTCTTC